This TCR beta chain was documented in a study of T cells in Graves' hyperthyroidism and ophthalmopathy. Across the study: At initial diagnosis, before any treatment had begun, peripheral blood was obtained.

Germline V CDR1 and CDR2: SEHNR, FQNEAQ (reference sequence). V lost 2 bases and J lost 0; bases outside the gene matches: 5. CDR3 length: 16 amino acids. Researchers took RNA transcripts and amplified the TCR beta CDR3 regions from them. TCR CDR3 regions were first amplified by RT-PCR with HTBI primers. TCRdb fed the multiplex PCR reads into MiXCR, producing one record per CDR3 protein. The sample lists about 330,000 distinct CDR3 sequences; roughly 15% were seen once. Patients affected by ophthalmopathy presented a Clinical Activity Score of at least 3, a NOSPECS grade of at least 4, and disease duration below 3 months. Pregnant or lactating patients were excluded, as were those with uncontrolled infection or other autoimmune disease. Diagnosis relied on clinical symptoms, serum thyroxine and TRAb, thyroid ultrasound and orbital computed tomography.

The J gene is TRBJ2-3, the V gene TRBV7-9; 7 bases are shared with TRBD1. This receptor was identified in a woman aged 40 to 55 with Graves' ophthalmopathy. Sample: blood. This CDR3 reads CASSLIRTGSTDTQYF. DNA of the CDR3: TGTGCCAGCAGCTTAATTAGGACAGGCAGCACAGATACGCAGTATTTT.